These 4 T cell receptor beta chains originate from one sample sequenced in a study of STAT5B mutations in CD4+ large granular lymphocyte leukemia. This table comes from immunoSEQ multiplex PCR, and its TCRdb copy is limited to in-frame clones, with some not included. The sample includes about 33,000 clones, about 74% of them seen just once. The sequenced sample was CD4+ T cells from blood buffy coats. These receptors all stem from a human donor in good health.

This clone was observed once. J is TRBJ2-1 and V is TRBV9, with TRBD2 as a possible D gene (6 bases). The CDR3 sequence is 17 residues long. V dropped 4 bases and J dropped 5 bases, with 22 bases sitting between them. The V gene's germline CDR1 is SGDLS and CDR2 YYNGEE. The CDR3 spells CASSPPRGTGEDNEQFF. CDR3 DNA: TGTGCCAGCAGCCCCCCGCGCGGGACTGGGGAAGACAATGAGCAGTTCTTC.

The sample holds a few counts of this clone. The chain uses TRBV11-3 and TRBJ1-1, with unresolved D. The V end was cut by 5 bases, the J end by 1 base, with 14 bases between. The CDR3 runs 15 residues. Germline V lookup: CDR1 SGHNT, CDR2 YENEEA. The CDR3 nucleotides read TGTGCCAGCAGCCCTAGATTGGGCCCGAACACTGAAGCTTTCTTT. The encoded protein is CASSPRLGPNTEAFF.

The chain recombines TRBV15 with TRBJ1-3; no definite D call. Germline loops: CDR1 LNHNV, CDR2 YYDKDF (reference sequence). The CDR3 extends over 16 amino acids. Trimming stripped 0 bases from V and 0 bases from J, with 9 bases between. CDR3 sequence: CATSRDRSNSGNTIYF. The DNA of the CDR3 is TGTGCCACCAGCAGAGACAGATCCAACTCTGGAAACACCATATATTTT.

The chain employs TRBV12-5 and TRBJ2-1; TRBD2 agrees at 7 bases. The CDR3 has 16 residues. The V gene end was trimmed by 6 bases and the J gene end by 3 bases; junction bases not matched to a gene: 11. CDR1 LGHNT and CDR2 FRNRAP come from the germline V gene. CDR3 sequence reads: CASGLGLIAGYNEQFF. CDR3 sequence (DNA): TGTGCTAGTGGACTCGGGTTGATAGCGGGCTACAATGAGCAGTTCTTC.